The rows below give T cell receptor beta chains drawn from one sample of a study of spatial heterogeneity in lung cancer. TCRdb independently ran MiXCR on the 5' RACE reads; one entry per CDR3 protein. The sample consists of tens of thousands of distinct CDR3 sequences, roughly 6.5% of them appearing once. Sequenced material: lung tumor tissue, taken at surgery. All receptors derive from a male donor with early-stage non-small cell lung cancer. Both conserved end residues are part of each CDR3. Fields, in order: D gene, clone size, V gene, J gene, CDR3 protein, CDR3 DNA. A D gene is named only where the DNA matches it firmly. Clone size is given for some rows only: seen once, a few or many times, or a class if the clone is expanded.

>NA|many|TRBV2|TRBJ2-5
CASSGPARTGGTQYF
TGTGCCAGCTCCGGACCAGCGCGAACCGGTGGGACCCAGTACTTC
>TRBD1|many|TRBV28|TRBJ2-3
CASRPDRGATDTQYF
TGTGCCAGCAGACCCGACAGGGGAGCCACAGATACGCAGTATTTT
>NA|NA|TRBV27|TRBJ2-1
CASRSPGLPGGNEQFF
TGTGCCAGCAGGAGCCCGGGACTCCCCGGGGGAAATGAGCAGTTCTTC
>TRBD2|many|TRBV20-1|TRBJ2-1
CSASPTSGRIGEQFF
TGCAGTGCTAGTCCCACTAGCGGGAGGATAGGTGAGCAGTTCTTC
>TRBD2|few|TRBV19|TRBJ2-5
CASNGLGRGDQETQYF
TGTGCCAGTAATGGGTTGGGGAGGGGAGACCAAGAGACCCAGTACTTC
>NA|medium-sized|TRBV18|TRBJ2-3
CASGGTDGSTDTQYF
TGTGCCAGCGGGGGGACAGACGGGAGCACAGATACGCAGTATTTT
>TRBD2|medium-sized|TRBV28|TRBJ2-7
CASSPRPSGRVRYF
TGTGCCAGCAGTCCCCGGCCTAGCGGGAGGGTTCGGTACTTC
>TRBD1|many|TRBV7-9|TRBJ1-6
CASNTGGLNSPLHF
TGTGCCAGCAATACAGGGGGACTTAATTCACCCCTCCACTTT
>NA|NA|TRBV7-2|TRBJ1-1
CASSLRAGHITEAFF
TGTGCCAGCAGCTTAAGGGCGGGACACATCACTGAAGCTTTCTTT
>NA|many|TRBV27|TRBJ2-7
CASSLSGAQTRPSYEQYF
TGTGCCAGCAGTTTGAGTGGGGCGCAGACTAGACCTTCCTACGAGCAGTACTTC
>NA|many|TRBV11-1|TRBJ1-2
CASSLRASEGYTF
TGTGCCAGCAGCTTAAGGGCGTCGGAAGGCTACACCTTC
>NA|few|TRBV10-2|TRBJ2-7
CASSLHREGPTLDEQYF
TGCGCCAGCAGTCTCCACAGGGAGGGGCCGACGCTGGACGAGCAGTACTTC
>TRBD2|many|TRBV12-3/TRBV12-4|TRBJ2-4
CASSTLAGSPNIQYF
TGTGCCAGCAGTACTCTAGCGGGGTCCCCAAACATTCAGTACTTC
>NA|many|TRBV7-2|TRBJ2-3
CASSLIPRPSTDTQYF
TGTGCCAGCAGCTTAATTCCTAGACCCAGCACAGATACGCAGTATTTT
>NA|many|TRBV28|TRBJ2-7
CASSLLSGSSYEQYF
TGTGCCAGCAGTTTATTAAGTGGGTCCTCCTACGAGCAGTACTTC
>TRBD2|many|TRBV11-3|TRBJ2-3
CASRGGRAADTQYF
TGTGCCAGCCGAGGCGGGAGGGCAGCAGATACGCAGTATTTT
>NA|NA|TRBV12-3/TRBV12-4|TRBJ1-2
CASSGSGGSIYGYTF
TGTGCCAGCAGTGGATCGGGGGGCTCCATCTATGGCTACACCTTC
>TRBD1|many|TRBV27|TRBJ2-7
CASSRRGTYEQYF
TGTGCCAGCAGTCGCAGGGGGACCTACGAGCAGTACTTC
>TRBD2|many|TRBV7-8|TRBJ2-3
CASSLEGIAGATRDTQYF
TGTGCCAGCAGCTTAGAGGGGATAGCGGGGGCGACCAGGGATACGCAGTATTTT
>TRBD1|many|TRBV28|TRBJ1-1
CASSYRGVRTEAFF
TGTGCCAGCAGTTACAGGGGGGTGCGGACTGAAGCTTTCTTT
>TRBD2|many|TRBV20-1|TRBJ2-3
CSARDPMVREGVSYTQYF
TGCAGTGCTAGAGATCCAATGGTGCGGGAGGGCGTTTCATATACGCAGTATTTT
>TRBD1|few|TRBV5-6|TRBJ2-2
CASSFLDRDDTGELFF
TGTGCCAGCAGCTTTCTAGACAGGGATGACACCGGGGAGCTGTTTTTT
>TRBD2|many|TRBV9|TRBJ2-3
CASSVGPLLAGGPSTDTQYF
TGTGCCAGCAGCGTAGGGCCCCTACTAGCGGGGGGACCTAGCACAGATACGCAGTATTTT
>TRBD1|many|TRBV20-1|TRBJ1-1
CSASLFTGENTEAFF
TGCAGTGCTTCCTTATTCACAGGGGAGAACACTGAAGCTTTCTTT
>NA|many|TRBV7-9|TRBJ2-7
CASSPRGGRGEQYF
TGTGCCAGCAGCCCGCGTGGGGGGCGCGGCGAGCAGTACTTC
>TRBD1|many|TRBV6-2/TRBV6-3|TRBJ1-5
CASSPGQHNQPQHF
TGTGCCAGCAGCCCGGGACAGCACAATCAGCCCCAGCATTTT
>TRBD2|many|TRBV7-7|TRBJ2-5
CASSAFSGGTQETQYF
TGTGCTAGCAGCGCCTTTAGCGGGGGGACCCAAGAGACCCAGTACTTC
>NA|few|TRBV18|TRBJ1-5
CASSGLGSNQPQHF
TGTGCCAGCTCGGGCCTTGGGAGCAATCAGCCCCAGCATTTT
>NA|many|TRBV7-2|TRBJ1-1
CASSFSGLVSEAFF
TGTGCCAGCAGCTTTTCAGGTTTGGTCTCTGAAGCTTTCTTT
>TRBD2|many|TRBV7-2|TRBJ2-5
CASSNLVTSDRAGQTQYF
TGTGCCAGCAGCAATCTGGTAACTAGCGATCGAGCGGGACAGACCCAGTACTTC
>TRBD2|many|TRBV4-3|TRBJ2-3
CASSQDKRDTDTQYF
TGCGCCAGCAGCCAAGATAAGCGGGACACAGATACGCAGTATTTT
>NA|NA|TRBV11-2|TRBJ2-1
CASSLGLGTGPYNEQFF
TGTGCCAGCAGCTTAGGTCTCGGAACGGGGCCATACAATGAGCAGTTCTTC
>TRBD1|many|TRBV29-1|TRBJ1-1
CSAGQSNTEAFF
TGCAGCGCGGGACAGTCGAACACTGAAGCTTTCTTT
>TRBD1|once|TRBV18|TRBJ2-1
CASSPDPPGQGDEQFF
TGTGCCAGCTCACCCGACCCGCCTGGACAGGGGGATGAGCAGTTCTTC
>NA|few|TRBV6-6|TRBJ2-5
CASRTTGQETQYF
TGTGCCAGCAGGACCACTGGGCAAGAGACCCAGTACTTC
>NA|many|TRBV28|TRBJ2-1
CASSFPHNEQFF
TGTGCCAGCAGTTTTCCTCACAATGAGCAGTTCTTC
>TRBD1|many|TRBV28|TRBJ2-1
CASRADRGIDEQFF
TGTGCCAGCAGGGCGGACAGGGGAATCGATGAGCAGTTCTTC
>NA|NA|TRBV30|TRBJ2-7
CAWTRRLGEQYF
TGTGCCTGGACCCGGAGGTTGGGCGAGCAGTACTTC
>NA|many|TRBV5-6|TRBJ2-1
CASTGLGRSYNEQFF
TGTGCCAGCACCGGTCTAGGGCGGTCCTACAATGAGCAGTTCTTC
>NA|NA|TRBV11-2|TRBJ2-7
CASSLDGIKGEQYF
TGTGCCAGCAGCTTAGACGGGATTAAGGGCGAGCAGTACTTC
>NA|many|TRBV6-5|TRBJ2-1
CASSYQSPVSSYNEQFF
TGTGCCAGCAGTTACCAGAGTCCGGTCAGCTCCTACAATGAGCAGTTCTTC
>NA|many|TRBV5-1|TRBJ2-7
CASSLSPDFYEQYF
TGCGCCAGCAGCTTGAGCCCCGACTTCTACGAGCAGTACTTC
>NA|NA|TRBV4-1|TRBJ2-6
CASSQDWRTSGANVLTF
TGCGCCAGCAGCCAAGATTGGCGGACCTCTGGGGCCAACGTCCTGACTTTC
>TRBD1|many|TRBV27|TRBJ2-7
CASSRYGTGAYEQYF
TGTGCCAGCAGTCGTTATGGGACAGGGGCCTACGAGCAGTACTTC